This T cell receptor (beta chain) was documented in a study of blood T cells in healthy people across ages. With each sample, at least 6 micrograms of total RNA were extracted. A second PCR of about 7 to 12 cycles used a sample-barcoded 5' primer and a J-beta primer mix. TCRdb fed the 5' RACE reads into MiXCR, producing one record per CDR3 protein. Among about 1.8 million distinct CDR3 sequences listed, approximately 50% were seen once. Trimming took off 4 bases at V and 4 bases at J, with 16 bases between the two ends. Germline V gene data show CDR1 as DFQATT and CDR2 as SNEGSKA (reference sequence). The CDR3 extends over 14 amino acids.

The chain carries TRBV20-1 and TRBJ2-5; tentative D call: TRBD2 (6 bases). The TCR sequence derives from a woman aged 40-49 years in good health. Sequencing was done on a sample of blood. This CDR3 is CSAMTRSVIETQYF. DNA of the CDR3: TGCAGTGCTATGACTAGAAGCGTAATAGAGACCCAGTACTTC.